These T cell receptor beta chains were read from a single sample in a study of technical replicates of blood from a handful of donors. The table came from immunoSEQ multiplex PCR; TCRdb's copy has only in-frame clones and leaves some out. The sample holds tens of thousands of clones; over 85% are singletons and the top ten take about 3.9%. Sequencing was carried out using PBMCs. Every receptor here comes from a human donor in good health. Some clones in this sample may be carry-over from other donors' samples. Both conserved end residues are part of each CDR3. The D gene is left open where the match is weak. Clone size is stated in some rows and not others, as once, few, many or a class when expanded.

DNA: TGTGCCAGCAGCACTACTAGCGGCCTCGAGCAGTACTTC; CDR3: CASSTTSGLEQYF; D: TRBD2; V: TRBV7-2; J: TRBJ2-7; size: NA
DNA: TGTGCCAGCAGCCCTCGCGGCGGGGGCACTGGAAACACCATATATTTT; CDR3: CASSPRGGGTGNTIYF; D: NA; V: TRBV11-2; J: TRBJ1-3; size: NA
DNA: TGTGCCAGCAGCCTCCCGGACAGGGGTTATAATTCACCCCTCCACTTT; CDR3: CASSLPDRGYNSPLHF; D: TRBD1; V: TRBV5-6; J: TRBJ1-6; size: once
DNA: TGTGCCAGCAGCGCCAGCCCACTAGCGGGAGTGCAGTACTTC; CDR3: CASSASPLAGVQYF; D: TRBD2; V: TRBV9; J: TRBJ2-7; size: NA
DNA: TGTGCCAGCAGGGACCCGGGGAACCCCCCCTACGAGCAGTACTTC; CDR3: CASRDPGNPPYEQYF; D: NA; V: TRBV2; J: TRBJ2-7; size: NA
DNA: TGTGCCAGCAGCTTATCCGGAGATACGCAGTATTTT; CDR3: CASSLSGDTQYF; D: NA; V: TRBV7-9; J: TRBJ2-3; size: NA
DNA: TGTGCCAGCAGTGAGTCGATAGCGGGGGGGTTAAATGAGCAGTTCTTC; CDR3: CASSESIAGGLNEQFF; D: TRBD2; V: TRBV6-1; J: TRBJ2-1; size: medium-sized
DNA: TGTGCCAGCAGCTTAGCGCTCCGGGGGGGCGGGGAGACCCAGTACTTC; CDR3: CASSLALRGGGETQYF; D: TRBD2; V: TRBV7-2; J: TRBJ2-5; size: few
DNA: TGTGCCAGCAGCCCCTTCGGGGGGGCTGCAGATACGCAGTATTTT; CDR3: CASSPFGGAADTQYF; D: TRBD2; V: TRBV7-2; J: TRBJ2-3; size: NA
DNA: TGTGCCAGCAGTTCCCCCATGAGCTCCTACGAGCAGTACTTC; CDR3: CASSSPMSSYEQYF; D: NA; V: TRBV27; J: TRBJ2-7; size: NA
DNA: TGTGCCAGCAGCGCGGACAGGATCTACAATGAGCAGTTCTTC; CDR3: CASSADRIYNEQFF; D: TRBD1; V: TRBV7-6; J: TRBJ2-1; size: NA
DNA: TGTGCCAGCAGCCGGACGACTAGTATCGATGAGCAGTTCTTC; CDR3: CASSRTTSIDEQFF; D: NA; V: TRBV7-2; J: TRBJ2-1; size: NA
DNA: TGTGCCAGCAGCGCGAAGGGGGCCGGTGAAAAACTGTTTTTT; CDR3: CASSAKGAGEKLFF; D: TRBD1; V: TRBV7-2; J: TRBJ1-4; size: NA
DNA: TGTGCCAGCACCCAGTCGGAGGGCGGGAATCAGCCCCAGCATTTT; CDR3: CASTQSEGGNQPQHF; D: NA; V: TRBV6-6; J: TRBJ1-5; size: NA
DNA: TGTGCCAGCACCTCTGACTATGGCTACACCTTC; CDR3: CASTSDYGYTF; D: NA; V: TRBV7-2; J: TRBJ1-2; size: NA
DNA: TGTGCCAGCAGTTATGGGGGGAGTTACTATGGCTACACCTTC; CDR3: CASSYGGSYYGYTF; D: NA; V: TRBV6-5; J: TRBJ1-2; size: NA
DNA: TGTGCCAGCTCACGAGAGACAGGGAATTCACCCCTCCACTTT; CDR3: CASSRETGNSPLHF; D: TRBD1; V: TRBV18; J: TRBJ1-6; size: NA
DNA: TGTGCCAGCAGCTTTAGCGACACTGAAGCTTTCTTT; CDR3: CASSFSDTEAFF; D: NA; V: TRBV11-2; J: TRBJ1-1; size: NA
DNA: TGTGCCAGCAGCTTCACTAGCTGGGAGACCCAGTACTTC; CDR3: CASSFTSWETQYF; D: NA; V: TRBV5-6; J: TRBJ2-5; size: NA
DNA: TGTGCCAGCAGCTTCACTAGCGGGACCTACGAGCAGTACTTC; CDR3: CASSFTSGTYEQYF; D: TRBD2; V: TRBV7-2; J: TRBJ2-7; size: NA
DNA: TGTGCCAGTAGTACGCGGGACAGGCGTTATAGCAATCAGCCCCAGCATTTT; CDR3: CASSTRDRRYSNQPQHF; D: TRBD1; V: TRBV19; J: TRBJ1-5; size: NA
DNA: TGTGCCACGCGACAGGGTAATCAGCCCCAGCATTTT; CDR3: CATRQGNQPQHF; D: TRBD1; V: TRBV6-5; J: TRBJ1-5; size: NA
DNA: TGTGCCAGCAGCTTAGGGTCGGGACAGGGCTATGGCTACACCTTC; CDR3: CASSLGSGQGYGYTF; D: TRBD1; V: TRBV7-3; J: TRBJ1-2; size: NA
DNA: TGTGCCAGCAGCCTTTTAGGTCAGGAATTCGACTATGGCTACACCTTC; CDR3: CASSLLGQEFDYGYTF; D: NA; V: TRBV5-6; J: TRBJ1-2; size: NA
DNA: TGTGCCAGCAGCCCCCCCCGCCTAGCGGGACAATACGAGCAGTACTTC; CDR3: CASSPPRLAGQYEQYF; D: TRBD2; V: TRBV7-2; J: TRBJ2-7; size: NA
DNA: TGTGCTAGTGGCCTAGACAGGGGGCAAGCTGGCTACACCTTC; CDR3: CASGLDRGQAGYTF; D: TRBD1; V: TRBV12-5; J: TRBJ1-2; size: NA
DNA: TGTGCCAGCAGCTTAGCAGCGGGGGCCGGCAATGAGCAGTTCTTC; CDR3: CASSLAAGAGNEQFF; D: TRBD2; V: TRBV7-9; J: TRBJ2-1; size: NA
DNA: TGTGCCAGCAGCCTTGGTCAGACAGGGAAAGAGACCCAGTACTTC; CDR3: CASSLGQTGKETQYF; D: TRBD1; V: TRBV7-2; J: TRBJ2-5; size: NA
DNA: TGTGCCACCAGCAGTCTGGGAGCCCCAGAAGCTTTCTTT; CDR3: CATSSLGAPEAFF; D: NA; V: TRBV15; J: TRBJ1-1; size: NA
DNA: TGTGCCAGCAGCCAAGCAGGGCCAGGGGCTGGGATTAGCAATCAGCCCCAGCATTTT; CDR3: CASSQAGPGAGISNQPQHF; D: NA; V: TRBV7-2; J: TRBJ1-5; size: NA
DNA: TGTGCCAGCAGTGAAGCTAGCGGGAACACAGATACGCAGTATTTT; CDR3: CASSEASGNTDTQYF; D: TRBD2; V: TRBV6-4; J: TRBJ2-3; size: NA
DNA: TGTGCCAGCTCACCAACCGCAGACAGCTCCTACGAGCAGTACTTC; CDR3: CASSPTADSSYEQYF; D: NA; V: TRBV18; J: TRBJ2-7; size: NA
DNA: TGTGCCAGCTCATTAGGGCAGGGGGCGACAGATACGCAGTATTTT; CDR3: CASSLGQGATDTQYF; D: TRBD1; V: TRBV18; J: TRBJ2-3; size: NA
DNA: TGTGCCAGCAGCTCCGGACAGGGCGGGTTTATGGACACTGAAGCTTTCTTT; CDR3: CASSSGQGGFMDTEAFF; D: TRBD1; V: TRBV7-6; J: TRBJ1-1; size: NA
DNA: TGTGCCTGGGGTGGGGGAGGTGGCGGCTACACCTTC; CDR3: CAWGGGGGGYTF; D: NA; V: TRBV30; J: TRBJ1-2; size: NA
DNA: TGTGCCAGTAGTATCAAGGGAGGCGGGGAGCTGTTTTTT; CDR3: CASSIKGGGELFF; D: NA; V: TRBV19; J: TRBJ2-2; size: NA
DNA: TGTGCCAGCAGTTACTCGACGGGTGAAGCTTTCTTT; CDR3: CASSYSTGEAFF; D: NA; V: TRBV6-5; J: TRBJ1-1; size: NA
DNA: TGTGTCAGCAGCCAGGACAGGTTAAGCTACAATGAGCAGTTCTTC; CDR3: CVSSQDRLSYNEQFF; D: TRBD1; V: TRBV4-2; J: TRBJ2-1; size: once
DNA: TGTGCCTGGAGTGTAACGCAGTCCTATAATTCACCCCTCCACTTT; CDR3: CAWSVTQSYNSPLHF; D: NA; V: TRBV30; J: TRBJ1-6; size: NA
DNA: TGTGCCAGCAGCCCTCAGGCGAACACTGAAGCTTTCTTT; CDR3: CASSPQANTEAFF; D: NA; V: TRBV7-8; J: TRBJ1-1; size: NA
DNA: TGTGCCAGCTCACCCTCGGGACAGAGGGGGAGATCGGATGGCTACACCTTC; CDR3: CASSPSGQRGRSDGYTF; D: TRBD1; V: TRBV18; J: TRBJ1-2; size: NA